Listed below are T cell receptor beta chains from one sample, sequenced in a study of blood T cell repertoires in COVID-19. Data came from immunoSEQ multiplex PCR; TCRdb stores just in-frame clones and leaves some out. The sample includes roughly 200,000 clones, over 75% seen only once; the top ten take 2.5% to 3%. Sequencing input: peripheral blood. The receptors were gathered from a woman at least 80 years old with active or convalescent COVID-19. Both conserved end residues are part of each CDR3. The order of the fields is CDR3 protein, CDR3 DNA, clone size, V gene, J gene, D gene. D genes are given only for firm matches. Size values are once, few and many counts, or a class for expanded clones, and some rows have none.

CDR3aa: CASSPVGWGELFF
CDR3nt: TGTGCCAGCAGCCCCGTCGGTTGGGGGGAGCTGTTTTTT
abundance: -
v_gene: TRBV7-2
j_gene: TRBJ2-2
d_gene: -

CDR3aa: CASSLYGGGPYNEQFF
CDR3nt: TGTGCCAGCAGCTTGTATGGCGGGGGCCCTTACAATGAGCAGTTCTTC
abundance: -
v_gene: TRBV5-4
j_gene: TRBJ2-1
d_gene: -

CDR3aa: CARLRLAGGRWAYNEQFF
CDR3nt: TGCGCCAGACTAAGGCTAGCGGGGGGACGGTGGGCCTACAATGAGCAGTTCTTC
abundance: -
v_gene: TRBV10-1
j_gene: TRBJ2-1
d_gene: TRBD2

CDR3aa: CASSSHRDSHGYTF
CDR3nt: TGCGCCAGCAGCTCCCACAGGGATTCCCATGGCTACACCTTC
abundance: -
v_gene: TRBV5-1
j_gene: TRBJ1-2
d_gene: -

CDR3aa: CASSRDRVISYEQYF
CDR3nt: TGTGCCAGCAGTCGGGACAGGGTGATCTCCTACGAGCAGTACTTC
abundance: -
v_gene: TRBV7-9
j_gene: TRBJ2-7
d_gene: TRBD1

CDR3aa: CASSYSQGNTEAFF
CDR3nt: TGTGCCAGCAGTTACTCTCAGGGTAACACTGAAGCTTTCTTT
abundance: once
v_gene: TRBV6-6
j_gene: TRBJ1-1
d_gene: -

CDR3aa: CASSMRLNTEAFF
CDR3nt: TGTGCCAGCAGCATGCGATTGAACACTGAAGCTTTCTTT
abundance: few
v_gene: TRBV3-1/TRBV3-2
j_gene: TRBJ1-1
d_gene: -

CDR3aa: CASSLYRDRRSYGYTF
CDR3nt: TGTGCCAGCAGTTTATATCGGGACAGGAGAAGTTATGGCTACACCTTC
abundance: -
v_gene: TRBV28
j_gene: TRBJ1-2
d_gene: TRBD1

CDR3aa: CASSLASWGEDTEAFF
CDR3nt: TGTGCCAGCAGCTTAGCGTCTTGGGGCGAGGACACTGAAGCTTTCTTT
abundance: few
v_gene: TRBV7-6
j_gene: TRBJ1-1
d_gene: -

CDR3aa: CASSPAGTGSNQPQHF
CDR3nt: TGTGCCAGCAGCCCAGCCGGGACAGGTAGCAATCAGCCCCAGCATTTT
abundance: -
v_gene: TRBV3-1/TRBV3-2
j_gene: TRBJ1-5
d_gene: TRBD1

CDR3aa: CASSLIRGSYGYTF
CDR3nt: TGTGCCAGCAGCTTAATAAGGGGTAGCTATGGCTACACCTTC
abundance: -
v_gene: TRBV7-2
j_gene: TRBJ1-2
d_gene: -